This T cell receptor beta chain was identified in a study of T cell repertoires in cytomegalovirus infection. The study, taken as a whole, reports: Totalled public TCR beta family frequency picked out people who carried CMV plus the relevant HLA.

TCRdb passed the reads through MiXCR, listing each CDR3 protein once. The sample shows about 830,000 distinct CDR3 sequences, 30% to 35% of them seen only once. This CDR3 contains 18 residues. The V segment lost 3 bases and the J segment 7 bases; nucleotides outside the gene matches: 19. Looked up from germline, CDR1 is SEHNR and CDR2 is FQNEAQ (reference sequence). This clonotype came up a few times. Its cognate antigen is unknown. The rearrangement links TRBV7-9 to TRBJ2-5, with 8 nucleotides matching TRBD1. The TCR was taken from a human donor in good health (CMV status not recorded). Some clones in this sample may be carry-over from other donors' samples. The material was cultured CD8+ T cells from PBMCs, obtained from culture after CMV antigen stimulation. CDR3 protein: CASSFPPDRTGLQGTQYF. CDR3 sequence (DNA): TGTGCCAGCAGCTTCCCCCCTGACAGGACAGGGCTCCAGGGGACCCAGTACTTC.